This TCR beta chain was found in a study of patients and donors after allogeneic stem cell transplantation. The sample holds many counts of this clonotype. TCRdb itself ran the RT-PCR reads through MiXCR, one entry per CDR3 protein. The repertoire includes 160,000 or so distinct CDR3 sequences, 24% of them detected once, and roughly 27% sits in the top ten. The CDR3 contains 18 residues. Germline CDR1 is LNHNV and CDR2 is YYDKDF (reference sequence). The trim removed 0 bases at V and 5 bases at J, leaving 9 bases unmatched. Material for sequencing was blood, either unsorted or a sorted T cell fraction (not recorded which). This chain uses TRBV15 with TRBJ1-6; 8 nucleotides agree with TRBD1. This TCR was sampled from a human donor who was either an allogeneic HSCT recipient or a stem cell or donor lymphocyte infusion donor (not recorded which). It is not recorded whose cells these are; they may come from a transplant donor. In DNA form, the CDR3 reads TGTGCCACCAGCAGAGACCAGACAGGGGACCTCCATAATTCACCCCTCCACTTT. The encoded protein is CATSRDQTGDLHNSPLHF.